What follows are 32 T cell receptor beta chains derived from one specimen sequenced in a study of blood T cells in healthy people across ages. The authors ran a second PCR of roughly 6 to 11 cycles using a sample-barcoded 5' primer and a J-beta primer mix. TCRdb recomputed calls from the 5' RACE reads with MiXCR, one row per CDR3 protein. This sample has over a million distinct CDR3 sequences; under 30% occur once, and the top ten carry around 0.75%. These data are also associated with another study on T cells of mothers and their children.

The sample was blood. Receptors originate from a girl aged 2 to 9 in good health.

This clonotype was counted a few times. The chain carries TRBV5-1 and TRBJ1-5, with D maybe TRBD1 (5 bases). The CDR3 runs to 14 residues. CDR1 SGHRS and CDR2 YFSETQ come from the germline V gene. Trimming stripped 1 base from V and 6 bases from J, with 11 bases between. CDR3 sequence (DNA): TGCGCCAGCAGCTTGTCAGGGTCCGGTCAGCCCCAGCATTTT. This translates into CASSLSGSGQPQHF.

This clonotype came up a few times. The chain is built from TRBV12-3 or TRBV12-4 and TRBJ1-2, with unresolved D. There are 11 residues in the CDR3. Trimming shortened V by 7 bases and J by 7 bases, and 10 bases separated the two germline ends. CDR3 in DNA: TGTGCCAGCACCTTAGAAGGTGGCTACACCTTC. As protein: CASTLEGGYTF.

This clonotype was picked up a small number of times. V gene TRBV4-3 combines with J gene TRBJ2-2; D remains ambiguous. Per the germline V gene, CDR1 is LGHNA and CDR2 is YSLEER. The CDR3 contains 14 residues. Deletions cut 0 bases from V and 10 bases from J, with 12 bases between. The CDR3 region has the DNA TGCGCCAGCAGCCAAGACGGTCTATCGGAGGAGCTGTTTTTT. Amino acids: CASSQDGLSEELFF.

On this clonotype: One junction end disagrees with the germline gene, perhaps due to a read error. The chain carries TRBV3-1 and TRBJ1-4; tentative D call: TRBD1 (5 bases). The CDR3 consists of 16 residues. Germline V lookup: CDR1 LGHDT, CDR2 YNNKEL (reference sequence). As DNA, the CDR3 is TGCGCCAGCAGCACCCAAGGGAGGGACTTTAATGAAAAACTGTTTTTT. Amino acid sequence: CASSTQGRDFNEKLFF.

This clonotype occurred a few times. The J gene is TRBJ2-5, the V gene TRBV7-8; 14 nucleotides line up with TRBD2. J lost 6 bases, V lost 4 bases, and 7 bases had no gene match. The CDR3 has 16 residues. Germline lookup yields CDR1 SGHVS and CDR2 FQNEAQ. Written as DNA, the CDR3 is TGTGCCAGCAGCTCGGGACTAGCGGGAGTTCAAAAGACCCAGTACTTC. This encodes CASSSGLAGVQKTQYF.

This clonotype was seen a few times. The chain couples TRBV3-1 to TRBJ2-5; unclear D gene. V was trimmed by 4 bases and J by 5 bases, leaving 17 bases between them. The CDR3 is 15 amino acids. The germline V gene encodes CDR1 LGHDT and CDR2 YNNKEL (reference sequence). The CDR3 is CASSPRTTGRETQYF. Here the CDR3 DNA reads TGTGCCAGCAGCCCTCGAACAACCGGGCGGGAGACCCAGTACTTC.

This chain joins TRBV7-3 and TRBJ1-1; a weak D match, TRBD1 (5 bases). V lost 6 bases and J 4 bases, leaving 12 bases between the germline ends. Germline V CDR1 and CDR2: SGHTA, FQGTGA. This CDR3 contains 13 residues. CDR3 sequence reads: CASRQEEGTEAFF. The CDR3 DNA is TGTGCCAGCAGACAGGAGGAAGGCACTGAAGCTTTCTTT.

To note about this clonotype: The junction does not match germline at one end; this may be a read error. The chain combines TRBV11-2 with TRBJ2-1; D not resolved. Germline V gene lookup returns CDR1 SGHAT and CDR2 FQNNGV. The CDR3 covers 15 residues. CDR3 sequence (DNA): TGTGCCAGCAGCTTGTCTTATAGCTCCTACAATGGGCAGTTCTTC. Its protein is CASSLSYSSYNGQFF.

The table lists this clonotype with a few counts. The chain uses TRBV29-1 and TRBJ1-1; TRBD1 agrees at 8 bases. The germline gives CDR1 SQVTM, CDR2 ANQGSEA. J lost 0 bases, V lost 5 bases, and 5 bases had no gene match. The CDR3 extends over 14 amino acids. CDR3 in amino acids: CSVFRGQMNTEAFF. CDR3 coding DNA: TGCAGCGTTTTCAGGGGGCAGATGAACACTGAAGCTTTCTTT.

This clonotype was found a few times. Sequence at one end of the junction differs from germline and may be a read error. This chain connects TRBV28 to TRBJ2-5, with TRBD2 matching over 8 bases. This CDR3 contains 15 residues. Germline V CDR1 and CDR2: MDHEN, SYDVKM. The CDR3 DNA is TGTGCCAGCAGTCCTATCGGGGGGGGCAAAGAGGCCCAGTACTTC. This encodes CASSPIGGGKEAQYF.

This clonotype was observed a handful of times. The chain carries TRBV7-9 and TRBJ2-1, with TRBD1 matching 9 bases. The length of the CDR3 is 13 residues. The ends lost 9 bases at V and 8 bases at J; junction bases unmatched: 8. Germline V gene sequence: CDR1 SEHNR, CDR2 FQNEAQ (reference sequence). As DNA, the CDR3 is TGTGCCAGTCCGGGACAGGGAGGGGATGAGCAGTTCTTC. Protein: CASPGQGGDEQFF.

The V gene is TRBV27, the J gene TRBJ1-1; no firm D call. Germline loops: CDR1 MNHEY, CDR2 SMNVEV (reference sequence). V lost 7 bases and J lost 0, with 18 bases in between. This CDR3 spans 16 amino acids. CDR3 in amino acids: CASIGTTGPMNTEAFF. In DNA form, the CDR3 reads TGTGCCAGCATCGGTACAACCGGCCCCATGAACACTGAAGCTTTCTTT.

This clonotype was counted only a few times. V gene TRBV4-1 combines with J gene TRBJ2-5, with D possibly matching TRBD1 (5 bases). The DNA end lines up better with TRBJ2-1; the J call may be wrong. The CDR3 consists of 12 residues. Germline V gene lookup returns CDR1 MGHRA and CDR2 YSYEKL. The CDR3 loop is CASSPLGQEQFF. CDR3 nucleotide sequence: TGCGCCAGCAGCCCCCTAGGACAAGAGCAGTTCTTC.

The chain is built from TRBV19 and TRBJ1-1; no clear D gene. V was clipped by 6 bases and J by 8 bases, with 16 bases between them. CDR3 length: 13 amino acids. Germline V gene sequence: CDR1 LNHDA, CDR2 SQIVND (reference sequence). CDR3 residues: CASRPFGEGEAFF. In DNA, the CDR3 is TGTGCCAGTAGACCGTTTGGAGAAGGGGAAGCTTTCTTT.

This clonotype was seen more than once but under ten times. This chain joins TRBV20-1 and TRBJ2-1, with D unclear. V gave up 6 bases and J gave up 12 bases, with 18 bases separating them. This CDR3 region has 12 residues. Germline-derived CDR1 and CDR2 are DFQATT and SNEGSKA (reference sequence). The CDR3 reads CSAPFGEIRQFF. DNA of the CDR3: TGCAGTGCCCCTTTTGGGGAAATCAGGCAGTTCTTC.

V is TRBV4-3 and J is TRBJ1-2; D possibly corresponds to TRBD1 (6 bases). Germline lookup yields CDR1 LGHNA and CDR2 YSLEER. The CDR3 extends over 12 amino acids. The V end lost 5 bases, the J end lost 7 bases, and 11 bases lay between the germline ends. The CDR3 sequence is CASSEQGLGYTF. In nucleotides, the CDR3 is TGCGCCAGCAGCGAACAGGGACTTGGCTACACCTTC.

In this sample, this clonotype turned up a few times. J is TRBJ2-2 and V is TRBV2, with a weak D call TRBD2 (5 bases). Trimming removed 2 bases from V and 5 bases from J, with 6 bases in between. CDR1 is SNHLY, CDR2 FYNNEI, per germline. CDR3 length: 13 residues. The CDR3 region has the DNA TGTGCCAGCAGTGAACGGGGAACCGGGGAGCTGTTTTTT. Translated: CASSERGTGELFF.

Turning to this clonotype: It is likely a read error, because the conserved phenylalanine at the end of the CDR3 is missing. V is TRBV4-1 and J is TRBJ1-1; D possibly corresponds to TRBD1 (5 bases). The CDR3 runs 15 residues. CDR1 and CDR2 from the germline V gene are MGHRA and YSYEKL. V was clipped by 2 bases and J by 6 bases, with 16 bases between them. The CDR3 DNA reads TGCGCCAGCAGCCAACTGATGGGGCCGCACGCTGAAGCTTTCCTT. Translating it yields CASSQLMGPHAEAFL.

The rearrangement uses TRBV6-2 or TRBV6-3 and TRBJ1-1; D not certain. There are 15 residues in the CDR3. Looked up from germline, CDR1 is MNHEY and CDR2 is SVGEGT. V was trimmed by 2 bases and J by 2 bases, leaving 12 bases between them. The CDR3 protein is CASSYGTAGNTEAFF. The CDR3 DNA reads as TGTGCCAGCAGTTACGGTACTGCAGGAAACACTGAAGCTTTCTTT.

V gene TRBV13 combines with J gene TRBJ2-2, with no clear D. Deletions cut 5 bases from V and 4 bases from J, with 11 bases between. Germline CDR1 PRHDT, CDR2 FYEKMQ (reference sequence). The CDR3 covers 14 residues. The CDR3 coding sequence is TGTGCCAGCAGCCCGGCGGTGGGCACCGGGGAGCTGTTTTTT. This translates into CASSPAVGTGELFF.

This clonotype was counted many times. The genes are TRBV7-9 and TRBJ2-6, with D uncertain. Trimming cost V 2 bases and J 2 bases, with 7 bases left between them. Germline CDR1 reads SEHNR; CDR2 reads FQNEAQ (reference sequence). CDR3 length: 15 amino acids. The CDR3 region is CASSLWGAGANVLTF. The CDR3 bases are TGTGCCAGCAGCTTATGGGGTGCTGGGGCCAACGTCCTGACTTTC.

The V and J genes are TRBV4-3 and TRBJ2-1; 10 bases line up with TRBD1. CDR1 LGHNA and CDR2 YSLEER come from the germline V gene. J gave up 6 bases and V 0 bases, and 5 bases lay outside the gene matches. This CDR3 comprises 16 residues. The DNA for the CDR3 is TGCGCCAGCAGCCAAGACGGGACAGGGGTTTTCAATGAGCAGTTCTTC. Residues: CASSQDGTGVFNEQFF.

A few counts support this clonotype. The CDR3 here is CASSQDWGDEKLFF. Written as DNA, the CDR3 is TGCGCCAGCAGCCAAGATTGGGGTGATGAAAAACTGTTTTTT. This sequence joins TRBV4-1 and TRBJ1-4; D gene unclear. The CDR3 consists of 14 residues. The germline V gene has CDR1 MGHRA and CDR2 YSYEKL. The V and J ends lost 0 bases and 6 bases respectively, with 8 bases between them.

The V and J genes are TRBV7-8 and TRBJ2-1; 9 nucleotides align to TRBD2. Germline V lookup: CDR1 SGHVS, CDR2 FQNEAQ. V lost 2 bases and J lost 4; bases outside the gene matches: 9. The CDR3 length is 17 residues. The CDR3 DNA sequence: TGTGCCAGCAGCTTACAATCTAGCGGGAATTTTTACAATGAGCAGTTCTTC. It specifies CASSLQSSGNFYNEQFF.

This clonotype was seen a few times. The chain employs TRBV28 and TRBJ2-2, with 8 bases lining up with TRBD2. CDR3 length: 15 residues. V was pared by 5 bases and J by 4 bases, with 6 bases of the junction left unmatched. Germline V CDR1 and CDR2: MDHEN, SYDVKM. Here the CDR3 reads CASSPSGSGTGELFF. The CDR3 region has the DNA TGTGCCAGCAGTCCGAGCGGGAGCGGCACCGGGGAGCTGTTTTTT.

This clonotype has only a few counts. The CDR3 does not close with the conserved phenylalanine or tryptophan, likely indicating a read error. It is unclear where the CDR3 begins or ends on the DNA, so no DNA is shown, and the CDR3 is as TCRdb lists it. The CDR3: CASTSLTGTKML. The genes are TRBV28 and TRBJ2-7; the table's D call, TRBD1, was not checked against the DNA. Germline CDR1 is MDHEN and CDR2 is SYDVKM. The CDR3 is made up of 12 amino acids, end residues included.

The genes are TRBV15 and TRBJ1-1, with D tentatively TRBD1 (5 bases). Germline V gene sequence: CDR1 LNHNV, CDR2 YYDKDF (reference sequence). The CDR3 contains 13 residues. V dropped 3 bases and J dropped 4 bases, with 9 bases sitting between them. The CDR3, as DNA: TGTGCCACCAGCAGTTTAAGGGGCACTGAAGCTTTCTTT. Translated, it gives CATSSLRGTEAFF.

The chain couples TRBV12-3 or TRBV12-4 to TRBJ1-4; D is perhaps TRBD1 (6 bases). V lost 2 bases and J lost 6, with 7 bases in between. This CDR3 has 13 residues. This CDR3 reads CASSLNRDEKLFF. For the CDR3, the DNA is TGTGCCAGCAGTTTAAACAGGGATGAAAAACTGTTTTTT.

This clonotype appeared a few times. The chain is built from TRBV28 and TRBJ2-1; 8 nucleotides match TRBD2. Trimming at V came to 2 bases and at J to 8 bases, leaving 11 bases not matched to a gene. The CDR3 covers 16 residues. From germline, CDR1 is MDHEN and CDR2 SYDVKM. CDR3 in DNA: TGTGCCAGCAGTTTAAGCTCGGGACTAGGGGGAGATGAGCAGTTCTTC. Its translation is CASSLSSGLGGDEQFF.

The chain uses TRBV3-1 and TRBJ2-5; D is unclear. V was clipped by 2 bases and J by 4 bases, with 11 bases between them. There are 14 residues in the CDR3. Looked up from germline, CDR1 is LGHDT and CDR2 is YNNKEL (reference sequence). CDR3 DNA: TGTGCCAGCAGCCAATCTAGAATTCGAGAGACCCAGTACTTC. It yields the protein CASSQSRIRETQYF.

The V and J genes are TRBV5-1 and TRBJ2-1, with D maybe TRBD1 (6 bases). V lost 1 base and J lost 4, with 12 bases in between. The CDR3 totals 15 residues. Per the germline V gene, CDR1 is SGHRS and CDR2 is YFSETQ. The CDR3 region is CASSLTRDKYNEQFF. The CDR3 DNA reads as TGCGCCAGCAGCTTGACCCGGGACAAGTACAATGAGCAGTTCTTC.

This clonotype has more than one count but fewer than ten. The rearrangement uses TRBV27 and TRBJ1-5; TRBD1 aligns across 9 bases. V lost 5 bases, J lost 5 bases, and 10 bases stayed unmatched. Germline V lookup: CDR1 MNHEY, CDR2 SMNVEV (reference sequence). The CDR3 spans 16 residues. The CDR3 DNA follows: TGTGCCAGCAGTCCGCAGAGTAGGACAGGGGATCAGCCCCAGCATTTT. Encoded protein: CASSPQSRTGDQPQHF.